This T cell receptor beta chain was identified in a study of T cell repertoires in cytomegalovirus infection. The wider study: It can be stated that public TCR beta signatures indicated CMV infection as well as a matching HLA type. Study-wide results and limits: Ex vivo responses were dominated by HLA-C-restricted CMV-specific TCR beta clonotypes. CMV carriers having the relevant HLA were flagged by cumulative public TCR beta family frequency.

CDR3 length: 14 amino acids. CDR1 and CDR2 (germline): SEHNR, FQNEAQ (reference sequence). V was clipped by 3 bases and J by 7 bases; unmatched bases: 8. This clonotype was observed a few times. No antigen is known for it. TCRdb reprocessed the reads with MiXCR, giving one entry per CDR3 protein. The profile covers around 260,000 distinct CDR3 sequences, with about 25% appearing a single time and about 15% taken by the ten largest. The sequenced material came from PBMCs. This TCR derives from a human donor in good health (CMV status not recorded). Some clones in this sample may be carry-over from other donors' samples. The V call is TRBV7-9, the J call TRBJ2-7; 8 bases line up with TRBD2. CDR3 coding DNA: TGTGCCAGCAGCTTCGGGAGGGATATGGGAGAGCAGTACTTC. This translates into CASSFGRDMGEQYF. Complete variable domain (other parts from reference TRBV7-9 and TRBJ2-7): DTGVSQNPRHKITKRGQNVTFRCDPISEHNRLYWYRQTLGQGPEFLTYFQNEAQLEKSRLLSDRFSAERPKGSFSTLEIQRTEQGDSAMYLCASSFGRDMGEQYFGPGTRLTVT.